These 17 T cell receptor beta chains were sequenced from one sample in a study of patients and donors after allogeneic stem cell transplantation. TCRdb passed the RT-PCR reads through MiXCR, listing each CDR3 protein once. The sample consists of some 11,000 distinct CDR3 sequences, around 25% of them appearing once. Sample: blood, either unsorted or a sorted T cell fraction (not recorded which). These receptors were obtained from a human donor who was either an allogeneic HSCT recipient or a stem cell or donor lymphocyte infusion donor (not recorded which). It is not recorded whose cells these are; they may come from a transplant donor.

The rearrangement uses TRBV28 and TRBJ2-1, with 14 bases identical to TRBD2. With 2 bases clipped from V and 9 bases from J, the junction kept 9 bases outside the gene matches. Germline CDR1 MDHEN, CDR2 SYDVKM. The CDR3 extends over 17 amino acids. CDR3 amino acids: CASSLGVGLAGEGEQFF. The CDR3 nucleotides are TGTGCCAGCAGTTTAGGAGTGGGACTAGCGGGAGAGGGTGAGCAGTTCTTC.

This clonotype was seen ten or more times. The rearrangement uses TRBV12-3 or TRBV12-4 and TRBJ1-1, with D possibly being TRBD1 (5 bases). The CDR3 runs 11 residues. Trimming cost V 4 bases and J 14 bases, with 14 bases left between them. The CDR3 reads CASSSGTENFF. The CDR3 coding sequence is TGTGCCAGCAGTTCCGGGACGGAGAACTTCTTT.

This clonotype occurred a few times. The J gene is TRBJ1-1, the V gene TRBV15, with D tentatively TRBD1 (6 bases). Germline CDR1 LNHNV, CDR2 YYDKDF (reference sequence). V lost 4 bases to trimming and J lost 5 bases, with 14 bases between them. CDR3 length: 14 residues. Here the CDR3 reads CATSTGRGDTEAFF. CDR3 in DNA: TGTGCCACCAGCACCGGCAGGGGAGATACTGAAGCTTTCTTT.

This clonotype was recorded a few times. J is TRBJ1-2 and V is TRBV5-6; D remains ambiguous. CDR3 size: 12 residues. The germline V and J ends were trimmed by 2 bases and 4 bases, with 6 bases remaining between them. The V gene's germline CDR1 is SGHDT and CDR2 YYEEEE. The CDR3 is CASSFRGYGYTF. Here the CDR3 DNA reads TGTGCCAGCAGCTTCCGAGGCTATGGCTACACCTTC.

The chain carries TRBV10-3 and TRBJ2-7, with 8 nucleotides matching TRBD2. CDR1 is ENHRY, CDR2 SYGVKD, per germline. The CDR3 is 18 amino acids. Trimming took 2 bases from V and 3 from J; bases not matched to a gene: 15. CDR3 nucleotides: TGTGCCATCAGTGAGCCCTACACGAAAATAGCGGGATTCTACGAGCAGTACTTC. It is translated as CAISEPYTKIAGFYEQYF.

The V and J genes are TRBV20-1 and TRBJ1-1; TRBD1 might be the D (6 bases). The CDR3 has 18 residues. Trimming pared 4 bases from V and 4 bases from J, leaving 28 bases between. CDR1 is DFQATT and CDR2 is SNEGSKA in the germline V gene (reference sequence). CDR3 bases: TGCAGTGCTACTCCAGGCCCGGGACAACCTATAATGAGCACTGAAGCTTTCTTT. Amino acid sequence: CSATPGPGQPIMSTEAFF.

This clonotype was found many times. This rearrangement joins TRBV3-1 to TRBJ1-2; possibly TRBD1 for D (5 bases). Between the trimmed V and J ends, which lost 0 bases and 4 bases, there was a span of 9 bases. The CDR3 covers 14 residues. Germline V CDR1 and CDR2: LGHDT, YNNKEL (reference sequence). DNA for the CDR3: TGTGCCAGCAGCCAAGATGAGGGGACCTATGGCTACACCTTC. Translation gives CASSQDEGTYGYTF. Full variable domain (rest looked up from reference TRBV3-1 and TRBJ1-2): DTAVSQTPKYLVTQMGNDKSIKCEQNLGHDTMYWYKQDSKKFLKIMFSYNNKELIINETVPNRFSPKSPDKAHLNLHINSLELGDSAVYFCASSQDEGTYGYTFGSGTRLTVV.

V is TRBV7-8 and J is TRBJ1-1; 7 nucleotides match TRBD1. V shed 5 bases, J shed 7 bases, and the junction held 13 bases outside the gene matches. The germline gives CDR1 SGHVS, CDR2 FQNEAQ. This CDR3 comprises 15 residues. The CDR3 protein is CASSPGTERDYEAFF. CDR3 sequence (DNA): TGTGCCAGCAGCCCCGGGACAGAACGCGATTATGAAGCTTTCTTT.

In its sample, this clonotype was seen a few times. The genes are TRBV7-3 and TRBJ2-3; possibly TRBD1 for D (6 bases). Germline CDR1 SGHTA, CDR2 FQGTGA. There are 14 residues in the CDR3. Trimming stripped 0 bases from V and 6 bases from J, with 10 bases between. CDR3 sequence (DNA): TGTGCCAGCAGCTTAACGGGGGCCCCCGATACGCAGTATTTT. Its translation is CASSLTGAPDTQYF.

The sample holds one count of this clonotype. The chain joins TRBV5-1 to TRBJ2-5, with a tentative D call TRBD1 (5 bases). The CDR3 has 13 residues. CDR1 is SGHRS, CDR2 YFSETQ, per germline. V shed 1 base and J shed 3 bases, with 7 bases lying between them. CDR3 residues: CASSLSGKETQYF. DNA of the CDR3: TGCGCCAGCAGCTTGTCAGGGAAAGAGACCCAGTACTTC.

The chain links TRBV6-2 or TRBV6-3 to TRBJ2-7; maybe TRBD2 (6 bases). In germline, CDR1 is MNHEY, CDR2 SVGEGT. The CDR3 consists of 15 residues. V lost 0 bases and J 2 bases, leaving 11 bases between the germline ends. CDR3 protein: CASSYSRGGPYEQYF. The CDR3 DNA reads as TGTGCCAGCAGTTACTCGAGGGGAGGTCCCTACGAGCAGTACTTC.

This sequence joins TRBV20-1 and TRBJ2-7; TRBD1 matches 8 bases. Unmatched junction bases numbered 4, after V lost 3 bases and J lost 3 bases. The CDR3 spans 13 residues. From germline, CDR1 is DFQATT and CDR2 SNEGSKA (reference sequence). CDR3 DNA sequence: TGCAGTGCTAGCCGCGGACAGGGCTACGAGCAGTACTTC. Amino acids: CSASRGQGYEQYF.

This clonotype occurred a few times. The chain has TRBV6-6 and TRBJ2-2, with 14 bases fitting TRBD2. Germline V lookup: CDR1 MNHNY, CDR2 SVGAGI (reference sequence). The V segment lost 6 bases and the J segment 6 bases; nucleotides outside the gene matches: 6. The CDR3 is 16 residues long. This CDR3 is CASREGLAGGAGELFF. The CDR3 DNA is TGTGCCAGCAGGGAAGGACTAGCGGGAGGCGCCGGGGAGCTGTTTTTT.

J is TRBJ2-5 and V is TRBV9, with TRBD2 matching 9 bases. Looked up from germline, CDR1 is SGDLS and CDR2 is YYNGEE. V shed 0 bases, J shed 5 bases, and the junction held 5 bases outside the gene matches. The CDR3 is 15 residues long. The CDR3 sequence is CASSVGNSGSETQYF. CDR3 nucleotides: TGTGCCAGCAGCGTAGGGAATAGCGGGAGCGAGACCCAGTACTTC.

About this clonotype: Compared with germline, one end of the junction differs, possibly owing to a read error. The chain is built from TRBV5-6 and TRBJ2-7; D call uncertain. The CDR3 consists of 12 residues. CDR1 and CDR2 (germline): SGHDT, YYEEEE. CDR3 coding DNA: TGTGCCAGCAGCTCCAATTCCTACGAACAGTACTTC. Protein product: CASSSNSYEQYF.

This rearrangement joins TRBV12-3 or TRBV12-4 to TRBJ1-1; 9 bases map to TRBD1. The CDR3 covers 12 residues. J gave up 10 bases and V 3 bases, and 3 bases lay outside the gene matches. The CDR3 is CASSLWGQGAFF. The CDR3 coding sequence is TGTGCCAGCAGTTTGTGGGGACAGGGAGCTTTCTTT.

This clonotype has just a few counts. V and J are TRBV27 and TRBJ1-6; D possibly corresponds to TRBD1 (5 bases). Looked up from germline, CDR1 is MNHEY and CDR2 is SMNVEV (reference sequence). The CDR3 consists of 14 residues. V lost 4 bases, J lost 10 bases, and 14 bases lay in between. The CDR3 DNA reads as TGTGCCAGCAGTTCTATAGGGCGGGGGTCACCCCTCCACTTT. Protein: CASSSIGRGSPLHF.